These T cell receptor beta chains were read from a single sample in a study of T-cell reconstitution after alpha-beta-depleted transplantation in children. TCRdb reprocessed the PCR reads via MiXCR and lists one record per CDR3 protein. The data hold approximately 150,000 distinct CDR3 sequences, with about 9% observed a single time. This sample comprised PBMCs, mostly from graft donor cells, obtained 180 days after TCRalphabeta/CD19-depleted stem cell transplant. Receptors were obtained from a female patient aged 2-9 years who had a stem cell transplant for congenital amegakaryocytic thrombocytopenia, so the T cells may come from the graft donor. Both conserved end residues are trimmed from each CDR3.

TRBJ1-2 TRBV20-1 SARDREPHGYT
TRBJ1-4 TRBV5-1 ASSLTSRDEKLF
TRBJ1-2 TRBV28 ASSTDRSRYT
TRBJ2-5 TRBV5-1 ASSPGLAGEFETQY
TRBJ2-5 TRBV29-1 SVALDWSETQY
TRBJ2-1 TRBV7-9 ASSPPLREASNEQF
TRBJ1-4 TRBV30 AWSVRGGLGEKLF
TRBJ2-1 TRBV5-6 ASSLFWTENNEQF
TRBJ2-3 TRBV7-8 ASSPRQGRADTQY
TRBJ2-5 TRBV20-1 SASKETQY
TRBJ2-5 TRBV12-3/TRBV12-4 ASGSTVGETQY
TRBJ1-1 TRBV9 ASSVAQDRAPRNTEAF
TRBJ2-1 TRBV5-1 ASSPPSAGGYNEQF
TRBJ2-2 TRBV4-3 ASSQDLGANTGELF
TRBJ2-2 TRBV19 ASSRGGPYTGELF
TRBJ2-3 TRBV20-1 SARPQGRDTQY
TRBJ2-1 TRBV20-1 SAPLASQF
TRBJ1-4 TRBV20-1 SARNVQGFGEKLF
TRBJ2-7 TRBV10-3 AISESRSGEQY
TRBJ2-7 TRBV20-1 SAGRLAGSSYEQY
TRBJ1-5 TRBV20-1 SASGGGDQPQH
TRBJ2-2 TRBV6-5 ASSLTRNTGELF
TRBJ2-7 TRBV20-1 SATTGPHEQY
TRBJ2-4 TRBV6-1 DSSEEEGLAKNIQY
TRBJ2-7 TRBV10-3 AILFAHEQY
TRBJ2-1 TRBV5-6 ASSPMGTYNEQF
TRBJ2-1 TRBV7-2 ASSVGRTYNEQF
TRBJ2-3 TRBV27 ASSWSSVDTQY
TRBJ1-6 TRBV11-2 ASSLERRWNSPLH
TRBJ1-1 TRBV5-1 ASSFQGAGDTEAF
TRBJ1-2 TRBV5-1 ASSVGTSNYGYT
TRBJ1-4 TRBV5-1 ASSLAGTTNEKLF
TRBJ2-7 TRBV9 ASSVGPDGYEQY
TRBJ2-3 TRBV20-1 SASVGGPRTDTQY
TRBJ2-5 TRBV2 ASSERATQY
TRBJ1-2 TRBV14 ASSQGTFYGYT
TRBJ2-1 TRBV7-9 ASRWGLAAVDEQF
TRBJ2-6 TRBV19 ASSPWGMPSGSNVLT
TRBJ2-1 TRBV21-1 ARRTQGGPPEQF
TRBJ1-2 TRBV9 ASSGPGQGYYGYT
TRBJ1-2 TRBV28 ASNTQGVGYT
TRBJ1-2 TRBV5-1 ASSSGTAAPGDGYT
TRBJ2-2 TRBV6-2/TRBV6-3 ASSATGGNGELF
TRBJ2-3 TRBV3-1 ASSFRAGDTQY
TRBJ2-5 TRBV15 ATSRDHGLVYQETQY
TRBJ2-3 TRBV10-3 AISALAPSTDTQY
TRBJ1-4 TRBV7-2 ASSRGKGEKLF
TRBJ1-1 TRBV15 ATSGEGPRTEAF
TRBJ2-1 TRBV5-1 ASSLESRVHNEQF
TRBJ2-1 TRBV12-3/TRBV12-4 ASSLLVRKSSYNEQF
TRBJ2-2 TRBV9 ASSHHREIGELF
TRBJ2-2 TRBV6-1 ASQRAVGRLSNTGELF
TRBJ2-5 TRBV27 ASSLSKGAHGETQY